These 24 T cell receptor beta chains were sequenced from one sample in a study of T cells expressing NK-cell markers. TCRdb reprocessed the 5' RACE reads and stores each CDR3 protein as one record, lacking DNA. This repertoire comprises 130,000 to 150,000 distinct CDR3 sequences; its ten largest clones make up about 12%. The specimen sequenced was blood T cells: a sorted CD56 or NKG2C T cell subset, CD4+ or CD8+ T cells, or bulk PBMC T cells (not recorded which). These TCRs come from a man aged 18-30 years in good health.

The chain combines TRBV11-1 with TRBJ2-1; TCRdb's D call of TRBD1 is untestable without DNA. CDR1 is SGHAT and CDR2 is FQDESV in the germline V gene (reference sequence). The CDR3 is made up of 15 amino acids. CDR3 amino acids: CASSFEGGRLYEQFF.

The genes are TRBV6-1 and TRBJ2-1; lacking DNA, the TRBD2 call made by TCRdb goes unchecked. Germline V gene sequence: CDR1 MNHNS, CDR2 SASEGT. This CDR3 is built from 12 residues. The chain's CDR3 is CASSEQSPEQFF.

J is TRBJ2-7 and V is TRBV7-8. Germline V gives CDR1 SGHVS, CDR2 FQNEAQ. The CDR3 extends over 14 amino acids. CDR3 residues: CASSLKTLSYEQYF.

The rearrangement joins TRBV20-1 to TRBJ1-1; TCRdb's D call, TRBD1, is unchecked because there is no DNA. Per germline, CDR1 DFQATT and CDR2 SNEGSKA (reference sequence). This CDR3 contains 14 residues. CDR3 protein: CSANTQDLNTEAFF.

The V gene is TRBV6-2 or TRBV6-3, the J gene TRBJ2-1; the D gene TCRdb calls, TRBD1, cannot be checked with no DNA. The CDR3 covers 14 residues. Germline V gene data show CDR1 as MNHEY and CDR2 as SVGEGT. This CDR3 is CASSQWSGDNEQFF.

V is TRBV5-1 and J is TRBJ1-1. The germline V gene encodes CDR1 SGHRS and CDR2 YFSETQ. The CDR3 is 13 amino acids. This CDR3 reads CASSLTQHTEAFF. The variable domain in full, with the rest retrieved from reference TRBV5-1 and TRBJ1-1, is KAGVTQTPRYLIKTRGQQVTLSCSPISGHRSVSWYQQTPGQGLQFLFEYFSETQRNKGNFPGRFSGRQFSNSRSEMNVSTLELGDSALYLCASSLTQHTEAFFGQGTRLTVV.

The chain links TRBV21-1 to TRBJ1-6; the TRBD1 assignment by TCRdb is unverifiable without DNA. TRBV21-1 is recorded as a pseudogene. The CDR3 totals 13 residues. The CDR3 reads CASSGQGNSPLHF.

This CDR3 is CSVGGGDLTDTQYF. The chain is built from TRBV29-1 and TRBJ2-3; the D call of TRBD1 rests on TCRdb alone, since no DNA is present to check it. In germline, CDR1 is SQVTM, CDR2 ANQGSEA. The CDR3 is 14 amino acids.

CDR3 residues: CASISSGSSYNEQFF. The V gene is TRBV2, the J gene TRBJ2-1; there is no DNA to check the TCRdb D call of TRBD2. Germline assignment: CDR1 SNHLY and CDR2 FYNNEI. The CDR3 has 15 residues.

This chain connects TRBV6-1 to TRBJ1-1. Germline loops: CDR1 MNHNS, CDR2 SASEGT. The CDR3 runs 15 residues. The CDR3 reads CASSPRGGEGTEAFF.

This rearrangement joins TRBV7-9 to TRBJ2-1; TCRdb returns TRBD1, unconfirmable since there is no DNA. This CDR3 has 16 residues. Germline V gives CDR1 SEHNR, CDR2 FQNEAQ (reference sequence). The chain's CDR3 is CASSPWTGGVGDEQFF.

The chain has TRBV19 and TRBJ2-5; the TCRdb D gene call, TRBD1, has no DNA to confirm it. Germline values: CDR1 LNHDA, CDR2 SQIVND (reference sequence). The CDR3 sequence is 14 residues long. CDR3 amino acids: CASSPAPARETQYF.

The gene calls are TRBV12-3 or TRBV12-4 and TRBJ1-1. The CDR3 runs to 14 residues. The CDR3 reads CASSPDGANTEAFF.

The V gene is TRBV27, the J gene TRBJ2-2; the D call from TCRdb, TRBD1, cannot be confirmed without DNA. Germline values: CDR1 MNHEY, CDR2 SMNVEV (reference sequence). The length of the CDR3 is 13 residues. The CDR3 loop reads CASGKGGTGELFF.

The chain links TRBV7-6 to TRBJ2-1; the TCRdb call, TRBD1, lacks DNA for checking. The CDR3 consists of 13 residues. Germline CDR1 SGHVS, CDR2 FNYEAQ. The CDR3 loop is CASSWTGNNEQFF.

The V call is TRBV20-1, the J call TRBJ2-3. Per the germline V gene, CDR1 is DFQATT and CDR2 is SNEGSKA (reference sequence). The CDR3 consists of 14 residues. Here the CDR3 reads CSARSGLRTDTQYF.

The chain is built from TRBV7-6 and TRBJ2-1; the TCRdb D gene call, TRBD2, has no DNA to confirm it. CDR1 and CDR2 from the germline V gene are SGHVS and FNYEAQ. The CDR3 is 13 amino acids. The CDR3 sequence is CASRAGDRNEQFF.

V is TRBV20-1 and J is TRBJ2-5; TCRdb selects TRBD2, and the lack of DNA leaves this call unchecked. Germline CDR1 is DFQATT and CDR2 is SNEGSKA (reference sequence). This CDR3 is built from 15 residues. The CDR3: CSARDPGLTGETQYF.

The rearrangement links TRBV7-9 to TRBJ2-1; there is no DNA to check the TCRdb D call of TRBD1. Germline loops: CDR1 SEHNR, CDR2 FQNEAQ (reference sequence). The CDR3 covers 15 residues. The CDR3 protein is CASSYAGTWGDEQFF.

The rearrangement joins TRBV4-3 to TRBJ2-1; no DNA is available, so the TRBD2 call from TCRdb remains unchecked. The CDR3 extends over 16 amino acids. The V gene's germline CDR1 is LGHNA and CDR2 YSLEER. This chain's CDR3 is CASSQDHSGRYNEQFF.

The rearrangement uses TRBV4-2 and TRBJ2-5; TCRdb gives TRBD2 as the D gene, but with no DNA this cannot be confirmed. CDR3 size: 14 residues. The germline CDR1 and CDR2 sequences are LGHNA and YNFKEQ. The CDR3 here is CASSLAGVEETQYF.

The chain recombines TRBV12-3 or TRBV12-4 with TRBJ1-1. The CDR3 consists of 16 residues. CDR3 loop: CASSLEGPWANTEAFF.

This chain joins TRBV20-1 and TRBJ2-1; checking the TCRdb D call of TRBD2 is not possible without DNA. The CDR3 covers 16 residues. Looked up from germline, CDR1 is DFQATT and CDR2 is SNEGSKA (reference sequence). The chain's CDR3 is CSARDSAGGWGNEQFF.

This rearrangement joins TRBV28 to TRBJ2-4; with no DNA, the TCRdb D assignment of TRBD2 cannot be verified. CDR1 is MDHEN and CDR2 is SYDVKM in the germline V gene. The CDR3 is 15 residues long. The CDR3 here is CASSQLSDSRGIQYF.